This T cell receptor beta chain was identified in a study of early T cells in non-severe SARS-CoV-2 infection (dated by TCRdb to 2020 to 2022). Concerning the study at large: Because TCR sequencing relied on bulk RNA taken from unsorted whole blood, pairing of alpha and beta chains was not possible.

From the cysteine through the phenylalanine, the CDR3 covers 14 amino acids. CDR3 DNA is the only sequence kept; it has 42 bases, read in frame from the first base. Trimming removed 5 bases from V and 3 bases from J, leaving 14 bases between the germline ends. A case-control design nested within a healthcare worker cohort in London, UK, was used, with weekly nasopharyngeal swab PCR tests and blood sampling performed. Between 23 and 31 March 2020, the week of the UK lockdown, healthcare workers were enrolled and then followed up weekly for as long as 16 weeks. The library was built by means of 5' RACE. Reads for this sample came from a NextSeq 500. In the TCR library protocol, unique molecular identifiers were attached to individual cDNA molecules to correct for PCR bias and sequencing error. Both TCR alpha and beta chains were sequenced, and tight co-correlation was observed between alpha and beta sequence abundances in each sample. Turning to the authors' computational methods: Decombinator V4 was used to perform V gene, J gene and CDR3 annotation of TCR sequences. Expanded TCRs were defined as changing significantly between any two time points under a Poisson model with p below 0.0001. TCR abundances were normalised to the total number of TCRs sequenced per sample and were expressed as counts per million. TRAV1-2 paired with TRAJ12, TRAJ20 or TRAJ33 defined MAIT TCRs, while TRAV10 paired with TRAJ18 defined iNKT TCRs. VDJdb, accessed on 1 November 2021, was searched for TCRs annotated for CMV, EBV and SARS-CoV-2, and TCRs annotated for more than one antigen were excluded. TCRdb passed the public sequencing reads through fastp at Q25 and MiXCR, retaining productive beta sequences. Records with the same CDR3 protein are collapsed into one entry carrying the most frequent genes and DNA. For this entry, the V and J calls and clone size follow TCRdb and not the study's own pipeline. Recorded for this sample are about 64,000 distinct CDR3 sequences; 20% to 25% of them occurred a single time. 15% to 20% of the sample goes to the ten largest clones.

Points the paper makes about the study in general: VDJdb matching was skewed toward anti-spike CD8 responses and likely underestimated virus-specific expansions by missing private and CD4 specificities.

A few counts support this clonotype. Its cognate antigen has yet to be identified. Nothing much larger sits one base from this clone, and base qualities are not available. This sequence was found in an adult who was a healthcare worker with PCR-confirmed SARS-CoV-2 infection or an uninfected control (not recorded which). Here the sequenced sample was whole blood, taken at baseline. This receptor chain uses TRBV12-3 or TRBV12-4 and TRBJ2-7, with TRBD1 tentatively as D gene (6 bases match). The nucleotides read TGTGCCAGCAGTCGTTCAGGGGAGAGCTACGAGCAGTACTTC. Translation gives CASSRSGESYEQYF.